The clone carrying this T cell receptor beta chain has just one count. Its antigen is as yet unknown. This specimen belongs to a study of early T cells in non-severe SARS-CoV-2 infection. Across the study: With bulk RNA from unsorted whole blood as input, sequencing yielded unpaired chains.

This CDR3 spans 15 amino acids. Losses at the gene ends were 5 bases for V and 6 bases for J; bases not matched to a gene: 8. The germline gives CDR1 SGHTA, CDR2 FQGNSA. Individual cDNA molecules carried attached unique molecular identifiers. Each CDR3 protein gets one entry after TCRdb re-called the 5' RACE reads with MiXCR. The data contain roughly 51,000 distinct CDR3 sequences, roughly 7.6% of them seen just once; the ten biggest clones take up about 10%. Points from the study as a whole: Private and CD4 specificities were missed by VDJdb matching, skewed to anti-spike CD8.

The sample consisted of whole blood, taken at baseline. The TCR was taken from an adult who was a healthcare worker with PCR-confirmed SARS-CoV-2 infection or an uninfected control (not recorded which). The J gene is TRBJ2-5, the V gene TRBV7-2; the match to TRBD2 covers 11 bases. CDR3 nucleotides: TGTGCCAGCAGCCAGCGAACTAGCGGGAGACAGACCCAGTACTTC. Amino acids: CASSQRTSGRQTQYF.